A single sample gave rise to the 9 T cell receptor beta chains below, sequenced in a study of blood T cell repertoires in COVID-19. The data were produced by immunoSEQ multiplex PCR, yet TCRdb's version contains in-frame clones alone and is incomplete. The repertoire has 200,000 to 250,000 clones, about 88% of them found once; the top ten carry about a tenth. The sample taken for sequencing was peripheral blood. The receptors were gathered from a woman aged 45 to 65 with COVID-19, enrolled during active disease.

This rearrangement joins TRBV7-9 to TRBJ2-1; 11 bases agree with TRBD2. The CDR3 is 16 amino acids. V lost 3 bases and J lost 1; bases outside the gene matches: 2. Germline values: CDR1 SEHNR, CDR2 FQNEAQ (reference sequence). The CDR3 loop is CASSFTSGGSYNEQFF. CDR3 nucleotide sequence: TGTGCCAGCAGCTTCACTAGCGGGGGTTCCTACAATGAGCAGTTCTTC. Based on the CDR3 plus reference TRBV7-9 and TRBJ2-1, the full variable domain is DTGVSQNPRHKITKRGQNVTFRCDPISEHNRLYWYRQTLGQGPEFLTYFQNEAQLEKSRLLSDRFSAERPKGSFSTLEIQRTEQGDSAMYLCASSFTSGGSYNEQFFGPGTRLTVL.

This clone came up once. The chain couples TRBV11-2 to TRBJ2-3; TRBD2 aligns across 11 bases. This CDR3 has 14 amino acids. The trim removed 5 bases at V and 5 bases at J, leaving 3 bases unmatched. Germline assignment: CDR1 SGHAT and CDR2 FQNNGV. The CDR3 region is CASSRGTSGDTQYF. Written as DNA, the CDR3 is TGTGCCAGCAGCCGCGGGACTAGCGGAGATACGCAGTATTTT.

The V and J genes are TRBV9 and TRBJ2-3, with TRBD2 matching over 10 bases. The CDR3 is made up of 12 amino acids. Germline lookup yields CDR1 SGDLS and CDR2 YYNGEE. The V and J ends lost 5 bases and 8 bases, in that order; junction bases with no gene match: 2. The CDR3 nucleotides are TGTGCCAGCAGGGGGACTAGCGTTACGCAGTATTTT. This codes for CASRGTSVTQYF.

The chain couples TRBV12-3 or TRBV12-4 to TRBJ1-2; no clear D gene. The CDR3 totals 13 residues. The germline V and J ends were trimmed by 6 bases and 5 bases, with 13 bases remaining between them. CDR3 sequence: CASSQRPGYGYTF. The CDR3 DNA reads TGTGCCAGCAGCCAACGACCGGGATATGGCTACACCTTC.

The chain joins TRBV18 to TRBJ2-7, with D perhaps TRBD1 (7 bases). CDR3 length: 13 amino acids. The germline V and J ends were trimmed by 6 bases and 6 bases, with 15 bases remaining between them. Germline V lookup: CDR1 KGHSH, CDR2 LQKENI. CDR3 nucleotides: TGTGCCAGCTCTCTAGCGACAGGGAGCGAGCAGTACTTC. Amino acid sequence: CASSLATGSEQYF.

The rearrangement uses TRBV19 and TRBJ1-1; a possible D gene is TRBD1 (5 bases). Trimming removed 6 bases at V and 3 bases at J, with 11 bases between. From germline, CDR1 is LNHDA and CDR2 SQIVND (reference sequence). CDR3 length: 13 amino acids. In DNA form, the CDR3 reads TGTGCCAGTAGAAAGGGACTTCACACTGAAGCTTTCTTT. This translates into CASRKGLHTEAFF.

The rearrangement links TRBV3-1 (or the pseudogene TRBV3-2) to TRBJ1-2; a possible D gene is TRBD1 (5 bases). This CDR3 is built from 12 residues. CDR1 LGHDT and CDR2 YNNKEL come from the germline V gene (reference sequence). Trimming pared 3 bases from V and 6 bases from J, leaving 8 bases between. The CDR3 spells CASSQAGHGYTF. In nucleotides, the CDR3 is TGTGCCAGCAGCCAGGCGGGACATGGCTACACCTTC.

V usage is TRBV11-3 and J usage is TRBJ2-1; 9 positions agree with TRBD2. With 5 bases clipped from V and 8 bases from J, the junction kept 7 bases outside the gene matches. CDR1 is SGHNT, CDR2 YENEEA, per germline. This CDR3 is built from 14 residues. The CDR3 DNA reads as TGTGCCAGCAGCCGGCGGGGGGGTGGCGATGAGCAGTTCTTC. Residues: CASSRRGGGDEQFF.

The rearrangement joins TRBV7-6 to TRBJ1-1; possible D gene TRBD1, 6 bases. Germline V lookup: CDR1 SGHVS, CDR2 FNYEAQ. The germline V and J ends were trimmed by 5 bases and 5 bases, with 12 bases remaining between them. The CDR3 has 13 residues. CDR3 nucleotides: TGTGCCAGCAGCCTAGGGGGGGGAACTGAAGCTTTCTTT. It specifies CASSLGGGTEAFF.